This TCR beta chain originates from a study of cytomegalovirus exposure and HLA in healthy donors. The PCR was carried out with 60 Vbeta primers and 13 Jbeta primers. Assay: immunoSEQ multiplex PCR; the TCRdb copy retains only in-frame clones and omits some. The sample contains 140,000 to 150,000 clones, about 77% of which appear only once. CDR1 SNHLY and CDR2 FYNNEI come from the germline V gene. V was shortened by 3 bases and J by 3 bases, with 20 bases between the two germline ends. The CDR3 sequence is 18 residues long. Each of the donors was a healthy bone marrow donor. Regarding this clone: Antigen specificity is unknown.

Regarding the study as a whole: Presence/absence results assume similar sequencing depth per donor, which may not hold.

Sequenced material: PBMCs. This TCR was sampled from a male donor in good health and CMV-seronegative. The chain joins TRBV2 to TRBJ2-2; no definite D call. The CDR3: CASSDRRIGDVDTGELFF. The CDR3 nucleotides are TGTGCCAGCAGTGATAGACGGATAGGAGATGTCGACACCGGGGAGCTGTTTTTT.